This T cell receptor beta chain was captured in a study of T cell responses to AZD1222 COVID-19 vaccine. Study results and caveats: Seropositive status at baseline applied to only 6 or 7 AZD1222 recipients. Donors were chiefly white British, with a greater number of females, and clonal diversity was perhaps underestimated. Sampling that yielded the repertoires occurred only after the peak T cell response.

The CDR3 extends over 15 amino acids. V lost 6 bases, J lost 0 bases, and 12 bases lay in between. Per the germline V gene, CDR1 is MNHEY and CDR2 is SVGEGT. On this clone itself: The antigen remains unidentified.

Sequencing used immunoSEQ multiplex PCR; TCRdb keeps in-frame clones, though not all of them. This table holds about 130,000 clones, about 93% found once. Second doses that came at about 4 or about 12 weeks were put together. This receptor was identified in an adult who received the AZD1222 COVID-19 vaccine. V is TRBV6-2 or TRBV6-3 and J is TRBJ1-3; D might be TRBD1 (5 bases). This material consisted of peripheral blood, taken 28 days after the second AZD1222 dose. CDR3 protein: CASSRGPASGNTIYF. For the CDR3, the DNA is TGTGCCAGCAGCCGGGGACCGGCCTCTGGAAACACCATATATTTT.